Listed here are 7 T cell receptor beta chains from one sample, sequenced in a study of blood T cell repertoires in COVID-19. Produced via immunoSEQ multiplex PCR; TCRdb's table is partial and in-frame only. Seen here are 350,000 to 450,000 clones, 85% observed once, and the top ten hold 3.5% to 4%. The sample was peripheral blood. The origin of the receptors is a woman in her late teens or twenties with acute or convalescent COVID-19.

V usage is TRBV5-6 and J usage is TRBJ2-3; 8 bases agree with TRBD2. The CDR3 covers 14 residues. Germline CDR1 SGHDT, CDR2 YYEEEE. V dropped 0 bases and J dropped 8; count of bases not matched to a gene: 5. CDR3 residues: CASSLAGGAGTQYF. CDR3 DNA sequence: TGTGCCAGCAGCTTGGCCGGGGGGGCCGGTACGCAGTATTTT.

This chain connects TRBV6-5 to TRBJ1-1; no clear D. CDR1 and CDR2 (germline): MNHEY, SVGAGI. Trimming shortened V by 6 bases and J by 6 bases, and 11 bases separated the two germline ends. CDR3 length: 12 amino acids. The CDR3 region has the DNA TGTGCCAGCAGAAAGACGGGTTCTGAAGCTTTCTTT. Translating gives CASRKTGSEAFF.

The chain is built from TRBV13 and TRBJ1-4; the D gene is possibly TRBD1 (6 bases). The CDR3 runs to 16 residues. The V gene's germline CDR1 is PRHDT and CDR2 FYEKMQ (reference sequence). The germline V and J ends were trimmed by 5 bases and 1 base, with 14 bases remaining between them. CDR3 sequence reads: CASSLRGFGTNEKLFF. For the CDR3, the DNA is TGTGCCAGCAGCCTTAGGGGGTTTGGAACTAATGAAAAACTGTTTTTT.

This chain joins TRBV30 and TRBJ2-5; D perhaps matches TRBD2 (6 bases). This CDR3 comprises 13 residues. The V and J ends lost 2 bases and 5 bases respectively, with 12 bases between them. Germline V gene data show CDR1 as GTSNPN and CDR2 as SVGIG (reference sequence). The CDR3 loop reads CAWSPGRRETQYF. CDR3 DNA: TGTGCCTGGAGTCCAGGGAGGAGGGAGACCCAGTACTTC. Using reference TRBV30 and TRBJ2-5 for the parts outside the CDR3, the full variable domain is SQTIHQWPATLVQPVGSPLSLECTVEGTSNPNLYWYRQAAGRGLQLLFYSVGIGQISSEVPQNLSASRPQDRQFILSSKKLLLSDSGFYLCAWSPGRRETQYFGPGTRLLVL.

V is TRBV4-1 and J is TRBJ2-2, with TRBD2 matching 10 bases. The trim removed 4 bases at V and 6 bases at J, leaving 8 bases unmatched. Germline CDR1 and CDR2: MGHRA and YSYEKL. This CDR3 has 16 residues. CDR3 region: CASSPYSGGKAGELFF. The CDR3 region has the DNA TGCGCCAGCAGCCCCTATAGCGGGGGGAAAGCCGGGGAGCTGTTTTTT.

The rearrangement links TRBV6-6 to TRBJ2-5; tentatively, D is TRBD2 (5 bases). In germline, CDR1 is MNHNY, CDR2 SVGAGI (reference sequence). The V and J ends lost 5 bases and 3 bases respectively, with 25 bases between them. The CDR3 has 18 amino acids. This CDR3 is CASSQSWGSGENEETQYF. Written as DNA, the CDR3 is TGTGCCAGCAGTCAGAGCTGGGGAAGCGGAGAAAATGAAGAGACCCAGTACTTC.

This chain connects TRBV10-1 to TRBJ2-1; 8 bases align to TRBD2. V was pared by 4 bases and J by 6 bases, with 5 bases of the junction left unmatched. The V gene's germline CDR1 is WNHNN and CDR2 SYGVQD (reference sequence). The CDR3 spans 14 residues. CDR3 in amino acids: CASSAGGAGNEQFF. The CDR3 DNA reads TGCGCCAGCAGTGCCGGGGGGGCAGGCAATGAGCAGTTCTTC.